This TCR beta chain was sequenced in a study of blood T cell repertoires in COVID-19 (dated by TCRdb to about 2020). Background for the entire study: The collaborator samples originated in the United States, Italy and Spain and spanned the acute and convalescent phases of COVID-19. The samples were drawn from the first 160 participants of the ongoing ImmuneRACE study and from 1,200 or so subjects provided by 6 global collaborators. A de-identified subject ID, COVID-19 status, age in years and sex were almost always included in the sample metadata. The repertoires were released in a freely available public database meant as a resource for research on the immune response to SARS-CoV-2. HLA class I and class II types, where available, came from metadata supplied by the sample provider rather than from assay-based typing. The dataset comprised deeply sampled blood TCRbeta repertoires from subjects exposed to, actively infected with, or recovered from COVID-19. The material from the prospective study consisted of cDNA or gDNA derived from T cells, B-cell-depleted T cells, or PBMCs. Beyond this particular receptor, the publication reports: Clinical and demographic metadata were provided uncurated, with the amount varying by source and participant.

This clone was detected once. Its binding antigen is unknown. Base qualities were left out, and no much larger clone turns up one base away. Each collaborating institution followed its own protocols to collect whole blood in K2EDTA tubes. For TCRbeta analysis, collaborator samples were shipped as frozen whole blood, as isolated PBMCs, or as DNA extracted from either sample type. Measured from the cysteine to the phenylalanine, the CDR3 is 15 residues long. The CDR3 DNA has 45 bases and is translated from base 1. V is reduced by 0 bases and J by 4 bases, leaving a spacing of 10 bases between them. The germline V gene (reference sequence) provides CDR1 SGHNT and CDR2 YYREEE. The immunoSEQ Assay, a bias-controlled multiplex PCR, was used to amplify TCRbeta CDR3 regions from genomic DNA. As for the authors' bioinformatics: The number of nucleated cells in each sample was estimated by amplification of reference gene primers within the assay. To quantify the absolute abundance of each unique TCRbeta CDR3 rearrangement, sequence reads were collapsed and filtered. Productive Simpson clonality was computed per sample as the square root of Simpson's diversity index over productive rearrangements. The table was pulled from immuneACCESS by TCRdb, which kept in-frame rearrangements only. Such tables lose some clones; where checked, under half of the loss comes from unresolved V genes, and the rest has no known cause. Clone size and V and J calls were adopted from that table, with D and trimming inferred from the DNA. This sample holds roughly 91,000 clones; around 80% were observed only once. The top ten hold 1.2% of the sample.

The sample taken for sequencing was peripheral blood. The sequence joins TRBV5-4 to TRBJ2-2; the D gene is possibly TRBD2, with 5 bases matching. The sequence was collected from an elderly woman with acute or convalescent COVID-19. DNA sequence: TGTGCCAGCAGCTTGGCCGTTGGAGGCACCGGGGAGCTGTTTTTT. It codes for CASSLAVGGTGELFF.